This TCR beta chain was captured by sequencing in a study of OX40 agonist ivuxolimab in advanced cancers. Study results and caveats: Certain nonresponders likewise exhibited a low normalized T-cell clonal expansion. Low clonal expansion, among the lowest seen, marked partial responders at 0.1-3.0 mg/kg.

In regard to this clone: No antigen is known for it. An end of the junction does not agree with germline; a read error may underlie this.

Generated by immunoSEQ multiplex PCR, the TCRdb table keeps only in-frame clones and is missing some. Here the sample spans over 35,000 clones, 80% to 90% being singletons. CDR1 and CDR2 from the germline V gene are LNHDA and SQIVND (reference sequence). The CDR3 extends over 13 amino acids. The clonotype was recovered from an adult with an advanced solid tumor such as melanoma, head and neck, liver or kidney cancer. Sequenced here: CD4+ or CD8+ T cells sorted from blood, sampled in a trial of the OX40 agonist ivuxolimab. The rearrangement links TRBV19 to TRBJ1-5, with 9 bases that match TRBD1. The CDR3 loop is CASSTTGGQPQHF. DNA for the CDR3: TGTGCCAGCAGTACGACAGGGGGTCAGCCCCAGCATTTT. Looking up the rest from reference TRBV19 and TRBJ1-5 gives the full variable domain: DGGITQSPKYLFRKEGQNVTLSCEQNLNHDAMYWYRQDPGQGLRLIYYSQIVNDFQKGDIAEGYSVSREKKESFPLTVTSAQKNPTAFYLCASSTTGGQPQHFGDGTRLSIL.